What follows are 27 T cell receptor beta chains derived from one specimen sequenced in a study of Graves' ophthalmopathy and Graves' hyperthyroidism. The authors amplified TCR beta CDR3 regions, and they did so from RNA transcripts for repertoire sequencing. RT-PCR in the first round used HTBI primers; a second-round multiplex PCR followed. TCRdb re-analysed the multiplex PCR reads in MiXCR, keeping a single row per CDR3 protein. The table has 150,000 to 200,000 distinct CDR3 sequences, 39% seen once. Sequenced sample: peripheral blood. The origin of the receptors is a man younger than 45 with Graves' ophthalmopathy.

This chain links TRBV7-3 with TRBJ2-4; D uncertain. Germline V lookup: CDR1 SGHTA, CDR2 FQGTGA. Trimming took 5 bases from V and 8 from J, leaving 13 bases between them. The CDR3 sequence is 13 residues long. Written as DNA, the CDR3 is TGTGCCAGCAGCCTCAACCCTGGGGACATTCAGTACTTC. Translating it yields CASSLNPGDIQYF. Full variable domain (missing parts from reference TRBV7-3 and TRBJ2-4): GAGVSQTPSNKVTEKGKYVELRCDPISGHTALYWYRQSLGQGPEFLIYFQGTGAADDSGLPNDRFFAVRPEGSVSTLKIQRTERGDSAVYLCASSLNPGDIQYFGAGTRLSVL.

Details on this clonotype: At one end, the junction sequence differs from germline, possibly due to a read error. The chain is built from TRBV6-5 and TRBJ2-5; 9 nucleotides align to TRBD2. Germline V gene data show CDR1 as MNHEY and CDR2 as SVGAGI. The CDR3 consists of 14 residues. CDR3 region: CAGSYLAGRETQYF. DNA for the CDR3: TGTGCCGGCAGTTACCTAGCGGGAAGAGAGACCCAGTACTTC.

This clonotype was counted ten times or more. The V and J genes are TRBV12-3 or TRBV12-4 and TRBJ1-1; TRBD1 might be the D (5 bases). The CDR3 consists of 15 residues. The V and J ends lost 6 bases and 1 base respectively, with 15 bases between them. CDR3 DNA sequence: TGTGCCAGCAGAGGTCCCGGGACGGGGAACACTGAAGCTTTCTTT. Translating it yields CASRGPGTGNTEAFF.

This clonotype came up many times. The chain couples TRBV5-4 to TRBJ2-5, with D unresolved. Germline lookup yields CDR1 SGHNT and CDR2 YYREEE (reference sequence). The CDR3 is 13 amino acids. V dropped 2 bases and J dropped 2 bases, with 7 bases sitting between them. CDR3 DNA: TGTGCCAGCAGCTTCGAGGAGCAAGAGACCCAGTACTTC. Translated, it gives CASSFEEQETQYF.

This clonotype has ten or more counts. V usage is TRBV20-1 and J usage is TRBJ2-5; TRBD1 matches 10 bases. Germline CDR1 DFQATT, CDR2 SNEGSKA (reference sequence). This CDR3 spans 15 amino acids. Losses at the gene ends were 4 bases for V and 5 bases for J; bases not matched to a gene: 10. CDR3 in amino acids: CSAKLGQGIWETQYF. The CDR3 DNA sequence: TGCAGTGCTAAGTTGGGACAGGGGATATGGGAGACCCAGTACTTC.

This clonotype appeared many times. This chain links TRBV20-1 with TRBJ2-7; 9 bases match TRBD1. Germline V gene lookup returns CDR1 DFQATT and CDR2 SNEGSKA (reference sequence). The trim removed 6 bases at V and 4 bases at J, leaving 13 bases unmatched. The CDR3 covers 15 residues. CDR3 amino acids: CSARTPGTGSYEQYF. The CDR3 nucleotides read TGCAGTGCGCGGACTCCCGGGACAGGGAGTTACGAGCAGTACTTC.

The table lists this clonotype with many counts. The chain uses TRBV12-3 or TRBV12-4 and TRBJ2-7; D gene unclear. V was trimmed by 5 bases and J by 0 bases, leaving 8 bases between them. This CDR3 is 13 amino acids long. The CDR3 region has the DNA TGTGCCAGCAGTATACGAACCTCCTACGAGCAGTACTTC. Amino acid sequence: CASSIRTSYEQYF.

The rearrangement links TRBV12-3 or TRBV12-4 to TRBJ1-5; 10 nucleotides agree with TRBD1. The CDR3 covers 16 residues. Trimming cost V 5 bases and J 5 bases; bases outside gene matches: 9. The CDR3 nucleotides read TGTGCCAGCAGTCCAAGACAGGGGGCGTTGTATCAGCCCCAGCATTTT. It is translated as CASSPRQGALYQPQHF.

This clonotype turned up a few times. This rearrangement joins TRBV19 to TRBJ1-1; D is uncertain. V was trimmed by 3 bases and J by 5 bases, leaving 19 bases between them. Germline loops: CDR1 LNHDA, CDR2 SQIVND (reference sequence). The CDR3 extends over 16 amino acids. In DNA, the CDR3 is TGTGCCAGTAGTATGGACGTGAATACACTGTATACTGAAGCTTTCTTT. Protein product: CASSMDVNTLYTEAFF.

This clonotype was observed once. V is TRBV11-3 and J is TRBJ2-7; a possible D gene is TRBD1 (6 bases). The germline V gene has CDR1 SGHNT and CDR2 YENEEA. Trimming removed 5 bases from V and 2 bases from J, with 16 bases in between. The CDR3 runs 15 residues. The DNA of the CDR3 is TGTGCCAGCAGCCCCCGGACAGTTACGACCTACGAGCAGTACTTC. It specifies CASSPRTVTTYEQYF.

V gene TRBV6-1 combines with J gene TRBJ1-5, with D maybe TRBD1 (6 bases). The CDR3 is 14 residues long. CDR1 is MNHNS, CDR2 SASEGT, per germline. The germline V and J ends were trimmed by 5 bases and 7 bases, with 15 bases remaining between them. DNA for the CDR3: TGTGCCAGCAGTCGGGGGGCTTCGGGGCAGCCCCAGCATTTT. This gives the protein CASSRGASGQPQHF.

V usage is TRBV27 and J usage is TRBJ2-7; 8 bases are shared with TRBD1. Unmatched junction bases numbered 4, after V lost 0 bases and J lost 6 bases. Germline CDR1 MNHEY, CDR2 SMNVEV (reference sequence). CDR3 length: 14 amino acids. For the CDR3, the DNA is TGTGCCAGCAGTTTATCGGGCAGGGGGCCCGAGCAGTACTTC. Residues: CASSLSGRGPEQYF.

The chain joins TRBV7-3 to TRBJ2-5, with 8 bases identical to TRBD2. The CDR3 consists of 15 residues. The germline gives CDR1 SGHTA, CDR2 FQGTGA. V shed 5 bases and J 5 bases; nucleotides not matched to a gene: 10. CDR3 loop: CASSTSPGGPETQYF. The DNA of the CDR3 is TGTGCCAGCAGCACGAGTCCGGGAGGGCCGGAGACCCAGTACTTC.

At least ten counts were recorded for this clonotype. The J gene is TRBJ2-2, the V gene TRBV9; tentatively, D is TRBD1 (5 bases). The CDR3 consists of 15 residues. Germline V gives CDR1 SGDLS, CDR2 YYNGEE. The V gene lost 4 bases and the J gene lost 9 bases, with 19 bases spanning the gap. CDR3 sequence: CASSPPGKVARELFF. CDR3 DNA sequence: TGTGCCAGCAGCCCCCCAGGGAAGGTGGCCCGGGAGCTGTTTTTT.

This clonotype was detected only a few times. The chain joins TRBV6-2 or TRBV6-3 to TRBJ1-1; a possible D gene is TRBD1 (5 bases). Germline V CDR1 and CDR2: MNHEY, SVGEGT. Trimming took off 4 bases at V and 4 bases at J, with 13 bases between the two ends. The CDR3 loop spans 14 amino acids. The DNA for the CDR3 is TGTGCCAGCAGTTGGGACGTCGAGGGCACTGAAGCTTTCTTT. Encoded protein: CASSWDVEGTEAFF.

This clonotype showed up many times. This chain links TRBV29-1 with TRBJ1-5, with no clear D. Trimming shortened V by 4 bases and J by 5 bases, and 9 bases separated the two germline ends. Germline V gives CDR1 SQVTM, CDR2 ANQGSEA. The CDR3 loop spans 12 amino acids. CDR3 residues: CSVGTPDQPQHF. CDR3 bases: TGCAGCGTTGGGACCCCTGATCAGCCCCAGCATTTT.

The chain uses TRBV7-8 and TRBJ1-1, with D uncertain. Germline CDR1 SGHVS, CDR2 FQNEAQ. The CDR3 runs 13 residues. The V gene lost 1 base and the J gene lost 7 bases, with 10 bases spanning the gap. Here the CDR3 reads CASSLVERDEAFF. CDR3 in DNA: TGTGCCAGCAGCTTAGTAGAGCGGGATGAAGCTTTCTTT.

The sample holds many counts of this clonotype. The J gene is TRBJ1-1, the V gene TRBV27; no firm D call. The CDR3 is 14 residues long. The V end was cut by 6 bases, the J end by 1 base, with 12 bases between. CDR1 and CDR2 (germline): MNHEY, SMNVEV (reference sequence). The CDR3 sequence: CASSPTNANTEAFF. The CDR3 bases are TGTGCCAGCAGCCCCACAAATGCGAACACTGAAGCTTTCTTT.

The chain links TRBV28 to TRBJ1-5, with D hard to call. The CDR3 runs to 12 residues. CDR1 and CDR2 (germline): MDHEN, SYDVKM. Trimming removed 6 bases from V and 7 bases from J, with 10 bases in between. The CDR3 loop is CASRRAGQPQHF. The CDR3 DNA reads TGTGCCAGCAGGAGGGCTGGGCAGCCCCAGCATTTT.

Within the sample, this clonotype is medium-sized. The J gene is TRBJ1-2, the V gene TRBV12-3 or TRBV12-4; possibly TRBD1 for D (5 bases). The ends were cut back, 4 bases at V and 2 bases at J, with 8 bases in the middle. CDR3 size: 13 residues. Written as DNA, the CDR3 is TGTGCCAGCAGTTCGGGACCAAACTATGGCTACACCTTC. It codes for CASSSGPNYGYTF.

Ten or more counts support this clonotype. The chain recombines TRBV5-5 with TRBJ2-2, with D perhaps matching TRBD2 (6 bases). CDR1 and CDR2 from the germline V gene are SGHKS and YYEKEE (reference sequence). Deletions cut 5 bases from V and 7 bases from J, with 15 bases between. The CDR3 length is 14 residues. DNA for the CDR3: TGTGCCAGCAGTTTTGGGACTTACCTCGGGGAGCTGTTTTTT. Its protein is CASSFGTYLGELFF.

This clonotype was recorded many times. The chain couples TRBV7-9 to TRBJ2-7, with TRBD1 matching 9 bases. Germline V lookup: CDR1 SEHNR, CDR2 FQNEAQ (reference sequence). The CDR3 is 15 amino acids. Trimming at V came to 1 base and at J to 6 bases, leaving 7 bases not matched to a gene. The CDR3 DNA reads TGTGCCAGCAGCTTAGAGGACAGGGGCCGGGTCGAGCAGTACTTC. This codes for CASSLEDRGRVEQYF.

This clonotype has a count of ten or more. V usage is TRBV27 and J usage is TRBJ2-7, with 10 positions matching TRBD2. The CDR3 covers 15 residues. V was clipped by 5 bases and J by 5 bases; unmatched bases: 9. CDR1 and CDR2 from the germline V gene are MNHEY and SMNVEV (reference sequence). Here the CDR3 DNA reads TGTGCCAGCAGTCATAGGGGACTAGCGAACAACGAGCAGTACTTC. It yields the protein CASSHRGLANNEQYF.

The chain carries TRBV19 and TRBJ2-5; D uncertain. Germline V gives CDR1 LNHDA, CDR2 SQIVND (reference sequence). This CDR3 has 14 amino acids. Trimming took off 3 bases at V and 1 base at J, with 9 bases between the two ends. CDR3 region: CASSIRHRQETQYF. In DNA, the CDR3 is TGTGCCAGTAGTATTCGGCACCGCCAAGAGACCCAGTACTTC.

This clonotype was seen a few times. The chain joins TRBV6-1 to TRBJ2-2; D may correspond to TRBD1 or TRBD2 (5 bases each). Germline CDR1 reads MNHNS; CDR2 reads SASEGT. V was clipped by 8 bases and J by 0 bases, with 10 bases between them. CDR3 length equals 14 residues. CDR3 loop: CASPGTANTGELFF. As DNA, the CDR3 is TGTGCCAGCCCGGGGACCGCGAACACCGGGGAGCTGTTTTTT.

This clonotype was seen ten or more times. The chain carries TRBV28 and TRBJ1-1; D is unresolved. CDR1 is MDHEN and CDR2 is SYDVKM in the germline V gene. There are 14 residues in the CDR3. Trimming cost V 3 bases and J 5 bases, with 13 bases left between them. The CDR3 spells CASSLPVPRTEAFF. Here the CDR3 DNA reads TGTGCCAGCAGTTTGCCGGTCCCGCGGACTGAAGCTTTCTTT. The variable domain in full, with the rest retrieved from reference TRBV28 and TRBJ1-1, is DVKVTQSSRYLVKRTGEKVFLECVQDMDHENMFWYRQDPGLGLRLIYFSYDVKMKEKGDIPEGYSVSREKKERFSLILESASTNQTSMYLCASSLPVPRTEAFFGQGTRLTVV.

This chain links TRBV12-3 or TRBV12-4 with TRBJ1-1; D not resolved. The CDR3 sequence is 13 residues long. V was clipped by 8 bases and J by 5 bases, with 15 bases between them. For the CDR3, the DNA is TGTGCCAGCGTGACCCCCCCGAGAACTGAAGCTTTCTTT. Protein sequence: CASVTPPRTEAFF.